The following is a TCR beta chain sequence with its context. This sample was included in a study of cytomegalovirus exposure and HLA in healthy donors. V shed 0 bases and J 6 bases; nucleotides not matched to a gene: 6. Germline-derived CDR1 and CDR2 are SGHNT and YYREEE (reference sequence). The CDR3 is 17 residues long. Libraries were prepared by immunoSEQ multiplex PCR; TCRdb keeps only in-frame clonotypes and omits some of them. The table has about 130,000 clones, 94% seen once; the top ten hold about 2%. Sequencing was carried out using PBMCs. This rearrangement joins TRBV5-4 to TRBJ2-3; 14 bases map to TRBD2. This receptor was taken from a man between 18 and 29 years old in good health and CMV-seropositive. In DNA form, the CDR3 reads TGTGCCAGCAGCTTGGGGACTAGCGGGAGGCCCCCGGATACGCAGTATTTT. Translated: CASSLGTSGRPPDTQYF. Combining the CDR3 with reference TRBV5-4 and TRBJ2-3 gives the whole variable domain ETGVTQSPTHLIKTRGQQVTLRCSSQSGHNTVSWYQQALGQGPQFIFQYYREEENGRGNFPPRFSGLQFPNYSSELNVNALELDDSALYLCASSLGTSGRPPDTQYFGPGTRLTVL.